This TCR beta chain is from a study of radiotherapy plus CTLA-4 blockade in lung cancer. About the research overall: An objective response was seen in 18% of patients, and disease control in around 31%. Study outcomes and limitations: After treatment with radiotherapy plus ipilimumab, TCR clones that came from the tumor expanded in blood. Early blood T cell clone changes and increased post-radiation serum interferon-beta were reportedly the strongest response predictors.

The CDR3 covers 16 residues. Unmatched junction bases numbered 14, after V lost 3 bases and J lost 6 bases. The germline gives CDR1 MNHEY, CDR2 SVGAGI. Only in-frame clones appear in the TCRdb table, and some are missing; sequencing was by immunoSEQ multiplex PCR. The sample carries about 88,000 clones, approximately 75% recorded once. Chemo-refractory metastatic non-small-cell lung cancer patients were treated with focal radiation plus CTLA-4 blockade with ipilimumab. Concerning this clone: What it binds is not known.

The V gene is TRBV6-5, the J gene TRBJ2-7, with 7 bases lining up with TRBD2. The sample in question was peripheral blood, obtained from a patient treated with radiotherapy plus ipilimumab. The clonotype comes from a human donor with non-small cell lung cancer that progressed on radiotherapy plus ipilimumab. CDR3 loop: CASSYLGGGALGEQYF. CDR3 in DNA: TGTGCCAGCAGTTATCTGGGGGGAGGGGCTTTGGGCGAGCAGTACTTC.